This TCR beta chain derives from a study of T-cell memory formation after mild COVID-19. Study overall: There were largely donor-specific TCR clusters.

Each CDR3 protein gets one entry after TCRdb re-called the 5' RACE reads with MiXCR. The sample consists of approximately 230,000 distinct CDR3 sequences, roughly 15% of them appearing once. This clonotype was observed a few times. Trimming at V came to 6 bases and at J to 5 bases, leaving 6 bases not matched to a gene. The germline gives CDR1 MNHEY, CDR2 SMNVEV (reference sequence). This CDR3 has 13 residues. The chain uses TRBV27 and TRBJ2-5; TRBD2 matches 7 bases. This sequence originates from a man younger than 35 who had mild COVID-19 (a few samples of this study predate the infection). Cell type and time point are not known. Material for sequencing was PBMCs or a T cell subset sorted from them (not recorded which). The CDR3 here is CASRGAGRETQYF. The CDR3 nucleotides are TGTGCCAGCAGAGGAGCGGGGCGGGAGACCCAGTACTTC.